A single sample gave rise to the 22 T cell receptor beta chains below, sequenced in a study of control samples from healthy donors and cancer patients. Profiled with immunoSEQ multiplex PCR; TCRdb holds only in-frame clones, not every one. Of 150,000 to 180,000 clones listed, approximately 94% are singletons. Sequencing input: blood. Receptors originate from a man aged 35 to 55 in good health.

The chain employs TRBV6-1 and TRBJ1-1, with D unclear. The CDR3 has 13 amino acids. The V gene lost 3 bases and the J gene lost 1 base, with 6 bases spanning the gap. CDR1 and CDR2 (germline): MNHNS, SASEGT. The CDR3, as DNA: TGTGCCAGCAGTGAGGATGGGAACACTGAAGCTTTCTTT. This translates into CASSEDGNTEAFF.

This clone came up once. The chain uses TRBV10-2 and TRBJ1-6; D not resolved. CDR1 is WSHSY, CDR2 SAAADI, per germline. Trimming stripped 4 bases from V and 10 bases from J, with 14 bases between. The CDR3 runs to 14 residues. The CDR3 DNA is TGCGCCAGCAGTGGTTCGGGGAGTGGGTCACCCCTCCACTTT. Amino acid sequence: CASSGSGSGSPLHF.

The chain links TRBV19 to TRBJ1-1; D uncertain. This CDR3 has 13 amino acids. Germline CDR1 is LNHDA and CDR2 is SQIVND (reference sequence). V lost 6 bases and J 1 base, leaving 9 bases between the germline ends. CDR3 protein: CASRAGRNTEAFF. CDR3 DNA: TGTGCCAGTAGGGCGGGGAGGAACACTGAAGCTTTCTTT. Drawing the rest from reference TRBV19 and TRBJ1-1, the complete variable domain is DGGITQSPKYLFRKEGQNVTLSCEQNLNHDAMYWYRQDPGQGLRLIYYSQIVNDFQKGDIAEGYSVSREKKESFPLTVTSAQKNPTAFYLCASRAGRNTEAFFGQGTRLTVV.

This chain links TRBV19 with TRBJ2-3, with 15 bases aligning to TRBD2. V trimming: 3 bases; J trimming: 2 bases; junction bases outside the gene matches: 9. The germline CDR1 and CDR2 sequences are LNHDA and SQIVND (reference sequence). The CDR3 runs 19 residues. The CDR3 DNA is TGTGCCAGTAGTATCTCCTCGGGACTAGCGGGGGGCCACACAGATACGCAGTATTTT. As protein: CASSISSGLAGGHTDTQYF.

V gene TRBV18 combines with J gene TRBJ1-3, with a tentative D call TRBD1 (5 bases). V was clipped by 3 bases and J by 0 bases, with 9 bases between them. In germline, CDR1 is KGHSH, CDR2 LQKENI. This CDR3 spans 15 amino acids. The CDR3 protein is CASSPGRGSGNTIYF. The CDR3 DNA is TGTGCCAGCTCACCGGGACGGGGCTCTGGAAACACCATATATTTT.

The chain uses TRBV24-1 and TRBJ2-2; 7 bases match TRBD1. Per the germline V gene, CDR1 is KGHDR and CDR2 is SFDVKD. After removal of 5 bases from V and 2 bases from J, the junction contained 1 base not matched to a gene. This CDR3 comprises 14 residues. The DNA of the CDR3 is TGTGCCACCAGTGGACAGGGAAACACCGGGGAGCTGTTTTTT. Protein product: CATSGQGNTGELFF.

The gene calls are TRBV24-1 and TRBJ1-5; possibly TRBD1 for D (5 bases). Germline CDR1 KGHDR, CDR2 SFDVKD. The CDR3 has 15 residues. Trimming stripped 3 bases from V and 0 bases from J, with 8 bases between. The chain's CDR3 is CATSDDSYSNQPQHF. The CDR3 DNA sequence: TGTGCCACCAGTGATGACAGTTATAGCAATCAGCCCCAGCATTTT.

V is TRBV4-1 and J is TRBJ2-2; 8 nucleotides agree with TRBD1. The CDR3 loop spans 16 amino acids. V lost 1 base to trimming and J lost 6 bases; unmatched junction nucleotides: 7. Germline V gene lookup returns CDR1 MGHRA and CDR2 YSYEKL. The CDR3 sequence is CASSQGPQGAAGELFF. The CDR3 DNA follows: TGCGCCAGCAGCCAAGGACCTCAGGGGGCGGCCGGGGAGCTGTTTTTT.

V and J are TRBV5-6 and TRBJ2-1, with a possible D match to TRBD1 (6 bases). The V gene's germline CDR1 is SGHDT and CDR2 YYEEEE. V lost 2 bases, J lost 8 bases, and 23 bases lay in between. There are 17 residues in the CDR3. The CDR3, as DNA: TGTGCCAGCAGCTTCTCTTTGTACAGGGACGTGGGGCATGAGCAGTTCTTC. Translated: CASSFSLYRDVGHEQFF.

The chain employs TRBV9 and TRBJ1-1, with 8 bases that match TRBD1. Germline V CDR1 and CDR2: SGDLS, YYNGEE. CDR3 length equals 12 residues. With 5 bases clipped from V and 11 bases from J, the junction kept 8 bases outside the gene matches. CDR3 residues: CASSPTGGIAFF. In DNA form, the CDR3 reads TGTGCCAGCAGTCCCACAGGGGGTATTGCTTTCTTT.

The chain uses TRBV6-6 and TRBJ1-5; 10 bases are shared with TRBD1. The germline CDR1 and CDR2 sequences are MNHNY and SVGAGI (reference sequence). The ends lost 6 bases at V and 4 bases at J; junction bases unmatched: 3. The CDR3 runs to 14 residues. The CDR3 is CASSGTGVNQPQHF. The CDR3 region has the DNA TGTGCCAGCAGCGGGACAGGGGTTAATCAGCCCCAGCATTTT.

The chain joins TRBV7-2 to TRBJ1-1, with 8 bases fitting TRBD1. V gave up 3 bases and J gave up 0 bases; unmatched junction bases: 12. The germline CDR1 and CDR2 sequences are SGHTA and FQGNSA. The CDR3 length is 18 residues. The CDR3 region has the DNA TGTGCCAGCAGCTTCCAGAGACAGGGGCGCCGATTGAACACTGAAGCTTTCTTT. It is translated as CASSFQRQGRRLNTEAFF.

The rearrangement joins TRBV24-1 to TRBJ1-5, with a possible D match to TRBD1 (5 bases). This CDR3 has 12 amino acids. Germline assignment: CDR1 KGHDR and CDR2 SFDVKD. V lost 4 bases, J lost 13 bases, and 13 bases lay in between. In nucleotides, the CDR3 is TGTGCCACCAGTGACCGGGGACCGAGGCAGCATTTT. Amino acid sequence: CATSDRGPRQHF.

This chain links TRBV7-3 with TRBJ1-1, with 11 bases that match TRBD1. Germline V lookup: CDR1 SGHTA, CDR2 FQGTGA. V trimming: 2 bases; J trimming: 7 bases; junction bases outside the gene matches: 0. The CDR3 is made up of 13 amino acids. The CDR3 spells CASSLGTGGEAFF. In DNA, the CDR3 is TGTGCCAGCAGCTTAGGGACAGGGGGTGAAGCTTTCTTT.

The chain employs TRBV30 and TRBJ1-3; 9 positions agree with TRBD1. This CDR3 spans 17 amino acids. Germline CDR1 is GTSNPN and CDR2 is SVGIG (reference sequence). V was clipped by 5 bases and J by 4 bases; unmatched bases: 15. CDR3 sequence: CAWGSGDRVFRGNTIYF. DNA of the CDR3: TGTGCCTGGGGCTCCGGGGACAGGGTTTTCAGAGGAAACACCATATATTTT.

V and J are TRBV23-1 and TRBJ2-1, with TRBD1 as a possible D gene (7 bases). TRBV23-1 is labeled an ORF, and its function is uncertain. This CDR3 region has 15 residues. V gave up 3 bases and J gave up 2 bases, with 11 bases separating them. The CDR3 region has the DNA TGCGCCAGCAGTCATGGAGGGGGCACCTACAATGAGCAGTTCTTC. Its protein is CASSHGGGTYNEQFF.

The V gene is TRBV2, the J gene TRBJ2-1; 8 positions agree with TRBD2. Germline CDR1 reads SNHLY; CDR2 reads FYNNEI. V was pared by 4 bases and J by 7 bases, with 9 bases of the junction left unmatched. This CDR3 is 15 amino acids long. In nucleotides, the CDR3 is TGTGCCAGCAGTGGAGGACTAGCTATTTGGAATGAGCAGTTCTTC. This sequence encodes CASSGGLAIWNEQFF.

This chain connects TRBV7-2 to TRBJ1-6; D may be TRBD1 (5 bases). This CDR3 contains 15 residues. The germline CDR1 and CDR2 sequences are SGHTA and FQGNSA. The germline V and J ends were trimmed by 1 base and 4 bases, with 8 bases remaining between them. The CDR3 DNA follows: TGTGCCAGCAGCTTAGTAACAGGTTATAATTCACCCCTCCACTTT. It encodes CASSLVTGYNSPLHF.

The rearrangement links TRBV5-5 to TRBJ2-7; possible D gene TRBD2, 6 bases. This CDR3 is built from 13 residues. In germline, CDR1 is SGHKS, CDR2 YYEKEE (reference sequence). Between the trimmed V and J ends, which lost 4 bases and 9 bases, there was a span of 17 bases. CDR3 in amino acids: CASSPGDVLRQYF. Here the CDR3 DNA reads TGTGCCAGCAGCCCGGGGGACGTTTTACGGCAGTACTTC.

The rearrangement links TRBV6-5 to TRBJ2-3, with TRBD1 identical over 9 bases. Germline values: CDR1 MNHEY, CDR2 SVGAGI. The CDR3 sequence is 14 residues long. J gave up 4 bases and V 7 bases, and 6 bases lay outside the gene matches. The CDR3 bases are TGTGCCAGCACCAAACAGGGGGCAGCAGATACGCAGTATTTT. Its protein is CASTKQGAADTQYF.

The rearrangement links TRBV24-1 to TRBJ1-1; no clear D gene. The V end was cut by 7 bases, the J end by 0 bases, with 8 bases between. Germline lookup yields CDR1 KGHDR and CDR2 SFDVKD. The CDR3 spans 13 residues. CDR3 bases: TGTGCCACCAGAGGCGCTCTGAACACTGAAGCTTTCTTT. This translates into CATRGALNTEAFF.

The rearrangement uses TRBV6-5 and TRBJ2-7; 9 bases are a match to TRBD1. V was clipped by 6 bases and J by 0 bases; unmatched bases: 6. The CDR3 sequence is 15 residues long. Germline assignment: CDR1 MNHEY and CDR2 SVGAGI. The CDR3 loop is CASSPDRGVSYEQYF. CDR3 in DNA: TGTGCCAGCAGCCCGGACAGGGGAGTCTCCTACGAGCAGTACTTC.